The TCR beta chain described here comes from a study of cytomegalovirus exposure and HLA in healthy donors. Findings and limits, study-wide: Researchers had no immune exposure information except CMV serostatus available.

V gave up 0 bases and J gave up 2 bases, with 11 bases separating them. This CDR3 contains 17 residues. CDR1 LGHNA and CDR2 YSLEER come from the germline V gene. PCR amplification relied on 60 Vbeta primers (plus 13 Jbeta primers). Clones were read by immunoSEQ multiplex PCR, and TCRdb kept only the in-frame ones, dropping some. The data contain 150,000 to 200,000 clones, around 76% of them seen just once; the ten biggest clones take up approximately 7.1%. To note about this clone: Its target is unknown.

The J gene is TRBJ2-6, the V gene TRBV4-3; D is undetermined. This receptor was taken from a man aged 35 to 55 in good health and CMV-seropositive. Sequenced sample: PBMCs. The CDR3 coding sequence is TGCGCCAGCAGCCAAGATCAACTCCAGGCTGGGGCCAACGTCCTGACTTTC. It encodes CASSQDQLQAGANVLTF.